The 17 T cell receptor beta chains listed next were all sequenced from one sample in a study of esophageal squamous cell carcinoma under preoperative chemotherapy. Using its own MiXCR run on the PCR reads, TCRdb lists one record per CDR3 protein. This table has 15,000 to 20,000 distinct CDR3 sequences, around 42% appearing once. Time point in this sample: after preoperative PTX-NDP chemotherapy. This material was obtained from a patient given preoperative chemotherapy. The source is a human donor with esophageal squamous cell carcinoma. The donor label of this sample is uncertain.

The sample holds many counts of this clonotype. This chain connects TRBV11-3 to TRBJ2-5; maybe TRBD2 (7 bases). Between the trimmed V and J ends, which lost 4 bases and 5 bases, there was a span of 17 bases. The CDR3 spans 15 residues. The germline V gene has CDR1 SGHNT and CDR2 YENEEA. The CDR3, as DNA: TGTGCCAGCAGCTCCGAGGGGGGGCGAGGGGAGACCCAGTACTTC. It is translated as CASSSEGGRGETQYF.

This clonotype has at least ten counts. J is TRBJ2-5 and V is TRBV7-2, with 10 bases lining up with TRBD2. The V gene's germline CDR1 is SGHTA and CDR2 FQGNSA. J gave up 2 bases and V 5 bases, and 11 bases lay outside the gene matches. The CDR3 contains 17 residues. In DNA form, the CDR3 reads TGTGCCAGCAGCCCAATTCTAGCGGGAGCATGGCAAGAGACCCAGTACTTC. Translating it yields CASSPILAGAWQETQYF.

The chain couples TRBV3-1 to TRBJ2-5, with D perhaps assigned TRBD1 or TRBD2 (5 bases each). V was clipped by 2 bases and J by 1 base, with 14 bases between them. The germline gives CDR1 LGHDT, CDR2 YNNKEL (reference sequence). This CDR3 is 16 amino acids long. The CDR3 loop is CASSQIPGRFQETQYF. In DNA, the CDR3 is TGTGCCAGCAGCCAAATTCCGGGGCGGTTCCAAGAGACCCAGTACTTC.

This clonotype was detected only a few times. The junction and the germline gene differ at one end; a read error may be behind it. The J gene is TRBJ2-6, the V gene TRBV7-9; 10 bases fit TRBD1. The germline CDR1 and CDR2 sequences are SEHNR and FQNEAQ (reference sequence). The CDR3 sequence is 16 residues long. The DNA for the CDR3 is TGTGCCAGCAGCACGGGACAGGGGAACGGGGCCAACGTCCAGTCCTTC. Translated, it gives CASSTGQGNGANVQSF. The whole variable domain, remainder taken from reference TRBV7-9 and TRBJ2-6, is DTGVSQNPRHKITKRGQNVTFRCDPISEHNRLYWYRQTLGQGPEFLTYFQNEAQLEKSRLLSDRFSAERPKGSFSTLEIQRTEQGDSAMYLCASSTGQGNGANVQSFGAGSRLTVL.

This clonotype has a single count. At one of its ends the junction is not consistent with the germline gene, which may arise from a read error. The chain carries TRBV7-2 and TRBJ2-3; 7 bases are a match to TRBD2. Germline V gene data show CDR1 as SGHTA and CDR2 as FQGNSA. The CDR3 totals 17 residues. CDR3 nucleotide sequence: TGTGCCAGCAGGATACTAGGTGGCGGGAGTGCCACAGACACGCAGTATTTT. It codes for CASRILGGGSATDTQYF.

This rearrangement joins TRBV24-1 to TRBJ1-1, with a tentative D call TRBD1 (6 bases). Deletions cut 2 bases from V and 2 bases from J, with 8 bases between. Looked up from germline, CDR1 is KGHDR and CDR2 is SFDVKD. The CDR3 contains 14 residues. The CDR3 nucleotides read TGTGCCACCAGTGATTCAGGGGTTAACACTGAAGCTTTCTTT. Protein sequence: CATSDSGVNTEAFF.

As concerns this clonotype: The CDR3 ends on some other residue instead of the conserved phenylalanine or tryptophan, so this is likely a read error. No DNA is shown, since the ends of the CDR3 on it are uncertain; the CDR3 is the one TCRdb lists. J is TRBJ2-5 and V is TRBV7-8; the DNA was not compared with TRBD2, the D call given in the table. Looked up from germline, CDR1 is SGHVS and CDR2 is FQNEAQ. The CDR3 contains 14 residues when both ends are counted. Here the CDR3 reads CASSHRTAGETRYS.

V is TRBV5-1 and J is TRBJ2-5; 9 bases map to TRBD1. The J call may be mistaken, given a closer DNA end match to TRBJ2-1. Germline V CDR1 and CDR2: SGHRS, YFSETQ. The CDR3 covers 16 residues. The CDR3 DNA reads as TGCGCCAGCAGCTTGTACGGACAGGGGAGGGTCAATGAGCAGTTCTTC. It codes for CASSLYGQGRVNEQFF.

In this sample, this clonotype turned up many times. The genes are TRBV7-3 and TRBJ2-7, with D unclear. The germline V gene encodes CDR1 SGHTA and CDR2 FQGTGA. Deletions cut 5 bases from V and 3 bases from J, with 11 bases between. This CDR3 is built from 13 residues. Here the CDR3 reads CASSTSTGYEQYF. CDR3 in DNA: TGTGCCAGCAGCACCTCGACGGGCTACGAGCAGTACTTC. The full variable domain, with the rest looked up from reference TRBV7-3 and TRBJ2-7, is GAGVSQTPSNKVTEKGKYVELRCDPISGHTALYWYRQSLGQGPEFLIYFQGTGAADDSGLPNDRFFAVRPEGSVSTLKIQRTERGDSAVYLCASSTSTGYEQYFGPGTRLTVT.

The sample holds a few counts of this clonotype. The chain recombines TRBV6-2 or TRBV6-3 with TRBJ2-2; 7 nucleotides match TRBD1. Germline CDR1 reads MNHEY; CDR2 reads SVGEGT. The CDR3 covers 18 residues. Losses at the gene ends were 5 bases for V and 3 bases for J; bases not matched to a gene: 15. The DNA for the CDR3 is TGTGCCAGCAGTCGACACCCAAACAGGGGTCTTTACACCGGGGAGCTGTTTTTT. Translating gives CASSRHPNRGLYTGELFF.

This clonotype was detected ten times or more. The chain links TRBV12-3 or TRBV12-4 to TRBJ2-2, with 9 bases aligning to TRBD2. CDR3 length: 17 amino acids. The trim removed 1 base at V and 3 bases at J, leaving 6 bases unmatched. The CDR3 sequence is CASSLVVAGVYTGELFF. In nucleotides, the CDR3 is TGTGCCAGCAGTTTAGTAGTAGCGGGAGTCTACACCGGGGAGCTGTTTTTT.

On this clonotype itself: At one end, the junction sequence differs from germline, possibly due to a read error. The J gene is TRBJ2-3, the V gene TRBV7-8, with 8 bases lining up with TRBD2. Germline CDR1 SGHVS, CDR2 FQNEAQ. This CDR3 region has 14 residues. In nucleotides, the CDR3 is TGTGCGGGCAGCGGTTGGACTAGCCCAGATACCCAGTACTTT. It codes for CAGSGWTSPDTQYF. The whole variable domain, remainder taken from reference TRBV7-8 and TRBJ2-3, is GAGVSQSPRYKVAKRGQDVALRCDPISGHVSLFWYQQALGQGPEFLTYFQNEAQLDKSGLPSDRFFAERPEGSVSTLKIQRTQQEDSAVYLCAGSGWTSPDTQYFGPGTRLTVL.

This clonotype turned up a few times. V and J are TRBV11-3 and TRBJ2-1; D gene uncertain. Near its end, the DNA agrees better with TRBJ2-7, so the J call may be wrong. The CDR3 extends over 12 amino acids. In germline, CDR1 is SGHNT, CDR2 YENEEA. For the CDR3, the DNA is TGTGCCAGCAGCTTAGTCGCTACGGAGCAGTACTTC. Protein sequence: CASSLVATEQYF.

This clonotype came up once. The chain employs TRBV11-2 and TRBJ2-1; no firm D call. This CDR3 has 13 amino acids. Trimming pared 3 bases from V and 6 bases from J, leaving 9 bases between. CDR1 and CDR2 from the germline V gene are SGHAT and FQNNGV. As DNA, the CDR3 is TGTGCCAGCAGCTTCGACGGACCCAATGAGCAGTTCTTC. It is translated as CASSFDGPNEQFF.

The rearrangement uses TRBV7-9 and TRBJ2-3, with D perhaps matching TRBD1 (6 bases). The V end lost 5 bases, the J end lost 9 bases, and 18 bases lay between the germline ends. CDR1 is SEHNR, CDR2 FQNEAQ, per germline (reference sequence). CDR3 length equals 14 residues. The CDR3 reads CASSGGRAEETQYF. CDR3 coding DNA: TGTGCCAGCAGCGGGGGCCGTGCGGAAGAGACGCAGTATTTT.

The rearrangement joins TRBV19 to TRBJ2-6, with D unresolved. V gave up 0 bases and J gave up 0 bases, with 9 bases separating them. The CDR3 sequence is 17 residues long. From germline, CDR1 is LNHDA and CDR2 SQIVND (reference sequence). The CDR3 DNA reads TGTGCCAGTAGTATAGACCCCGCCCACTCTGGGGCCAACGTCCTGACTTTC. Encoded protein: CASSIDPAHSGANVLTF.

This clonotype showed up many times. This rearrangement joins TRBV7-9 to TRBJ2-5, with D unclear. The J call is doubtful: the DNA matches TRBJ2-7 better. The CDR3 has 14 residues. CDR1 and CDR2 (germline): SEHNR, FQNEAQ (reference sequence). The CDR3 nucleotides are TGTGCCAGCAGCTTAAATGGGCCAGTCGACGAGCAGTACTTC. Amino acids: CASSLNGPVDEQYF.